Listed here is a single TCR beta chain. Its antigen is not identified. The time point denotes: roughly 11-day in vitro stimulation with candidate neoantigen peptide 7. Three pembrolizumab responders had their TCRs sequenced. These data are taken from a study of PD-1 blockade in mismatch repair-deficient tumors. Clones were sequenced by immunoSEQ multiplex PCR, and TCRdb holds only the in-frame ones, with some missing. Here the sample spans just under 9,000 clones, 88% being singletons. The sequence derives from an adult with mismatch repair-deficient cancer. The source was cells cultured in vitro, collected from a patient treated with pembrolizumab.

Written as DNA, the CDR3 is TGTGCCAGCAGCTCCCGTTCATCAGCGGGAGGCTACGAGCAGTACTTC. Translating gives CASSSRSSAGGYEQYF. The genes are TRBV7-9 and TRBJ2-7; 9 bases fit TRBD2. The CDR3 covers 16 residues. V was clipped by 4 bases and J by 3 bases; unmatched bases: 10. CDR1 SEHNR and CDR2 FQNEAQ come from the germline V gene (reference sequence).